Below, 25 T cell receptor beta chains from the same sample are listed, as sequenced in a study of human T cells and chemical hapten exposure. TCRdb analysed the RACE reads with MiXCR anew, one entry per CDR3 protein. Among 300,000 to 400,000 distinct CDR3 sequences, 5.1% were seen once, and the ten largest hold 2% to 3%. Regarding time point: pre-sensitization, week 0. Indicated treatment: therapeutic diphenylcyclopropenone sensitization with weekly scalp DPC. Sequencing was performed on whole blood, taken in connection with sensitization to the hapten diphenylcyclopropenone (DPC). The receptors were sampled from a woman aged 45-65 years with alopecia areata. Some clones in this sample may be carry-over from other donors' samples.

There are many counts of this clonotype. The gene calls are TRBV9 and TRBJ2-7, with TRBD2 matching over 13 bases. CDR1 is SGDLS and CDR2 is YYNGEE in the germline V gene. The CDR3 has 15 amino acids. Trimming cost V 1 base and J 5 bases; bases outside gene matches: 3. The DNA for the CDR3 is TGTGCCAGCAGCGTATCCGGACTAGCGGGAGACGAGCAGTACTTC. Translation: CASSVSGLAGDEQYF.

This clonotype has only one observation. This may come from a read error, since a much larger clone is one base off. V gene TRBV4-3 combines with J gene TRBJ1-3; D might be TRBD1 (5 bases). The V gene's germline CDR1 is LGHNA and CDR2 YSLEER. V dropped 3 bases and J dropped 0 bases, with 15 bases sitting between them. The CDR3 has 17 amino acids. As DNA, the CDR3 is TGCGCCAGCAGCCATTCGAGAGGGGCGAGCTCTGGAAACACCATATATTTT. It yields the protein CASSHSRGASSGNTIYF.

Many counts were recorded for this clonotype. The chain links TRBV6-5 to TRBJ2-7; D is ambiguous. Germline CDR1 reads MNHEY; CDR2 reads SVGAGI. The V gene lost 5 bases and the J gene lost 2 bases, with 13 bases spanning the gap. The CDR3 covers 14 residues. CDR3 DNA: TGTGCCAGCAGTCGAAATTGGGCTACCTACGAGCAGTACTTC. Its protein product is CASSRNWATYEQYF.

This clonotype appeared a few times. The chain carries TRBV20-1 and TRBJ2-7; TRBD1 matches at 11 bases. Losses at the gene ends were 4 bases for V and 4 bases for J; bases not matched to a gene: 6. CDR1 DFQATT and CDR2 SNEGSKA come from the germline V gene (reference sequence). The CDR3 totals 14 residues. The DNA of the CDR3 is TGCAGTGCTACCGGACAGGGGGCTGGGTACGAGCAGTACTTC. Translated: CSATGQGAGYEQYF.

The chain employs TRBV20-1 and TRBJ2-7, with 10 nucleotides matching TRBD1. The V gene's germline CDR1 is DFQATT and CDR2 SNEGSKA (reference sequence). The trim removed 5 bases at V and 6 bases at J, leaving 7 bases unmatched. The CDR3 has 13 residues. The CDR3 nucleotides read TGCAGTGCTCGACCGGGACAGGGGTTCGAGCAGTACTTC. Its protein is CSARPGQGFEQYF.

This clonotype was counted ten times or more. The chain has TRBV6-5 and TRBJ2-5, with 9 bases aligning to TRBD2. The junction had 8 bases not matched to a gene; V was cut back by 4 bases and J by 2 bases. Germline V gene lookup returns CDR1 MNHEY and CDR2 SVGAGI. The CDR3 consists of 16 residues. The CDR3: CASSFRAGGPQETQYF. Written as DNA, the CDR3 is TGTGCCAGCAGTTTTAGGGCGGGAGGGCCGCAAGAGACCCAGTACTTC.

This sequence joins TRBV5-4 and TRBJ2-3; D may be TRBD2 (5 bases). Germline CDR1 is SGHNT and CDR2 is YYREEE (reference sequence). The CDR3 runs 14 residues. V dropped 0 bases and J dropped 9 bases, with 14 bases sitting between them. CDR3 nucleotide sequence: TGTGCCAGCAGCTTGGACGGCACGGGATACACGCAGTATTTT. It is translated as CASSLDGTGYTQYF. The entire variable domain, with the rest obtained from reference TRBV5-4 and TRBJ2-3, is as follows: ETGVTQSPTHLIKTRGQQVTLRCSSQSGHNTVSWYQQALGQGPQFIFQYYREEENGRGNFPPRFSGLQFPNYSSELNVNALELDDSALYLCASSLDGTGYTQYFGPGTRLTVL.

The V call is TRBV3-1, the J call TRBJ2-7, with D perhaps TRBD2 (6 bases). Germline CDR1 and CDR2: LGHDT and YNNKEL (reference sequence). Trimming pared 1 base from V and 1 base from J, leaving 11 bases between. The CDR3 length is 15 residues. The CDR3, as DNA: TGTGCCAGCAGCCAAGTGGCAGGGAGGTCCTACGAGCAGTACTTC. Translating it yields CASSQVAGRSYEQYF.

In this sample, this clonotype turned up a few times. The genes are TRBV7-6 and TRBJ2-2; D not resolved. In germline, CDR1 is SGHVS, CDR2 FNYEAQ. V shed 4 bases and J shed 5 bases, with 11 bases lying between them. The CDR3 totals 14 residues. CDR3 loop: CASSSSTGTGELFF. The CDR3 DNA sequence: TGTGCCAGCAGCTCTTCGACTGGGACCGGGGAGCTGTTTTTT.

This clonotype has at least ten counts. This rearrangement joins TRBV5-1 to TRBJ2-2, with unresolved D. Germline CDR1 is SGHRS and CDR2 is YFSETQ. The CDR3 is made up of 12 amino acids. Trimming cost V 2 bases and J 7 bases, with 6 bases left between them. CDR3 amino acids: CASSLDNGELFF. The CDR3 DNA reads as TGCGCCAGCAGCTTAGATAACGGGGAGCTGTTTTTT.

This clonotype was counted between two and nine times. CDR3 in amino acids: CASSQAGGIGANVLTF. The CDR3 nucleotides are TGTGCCAGCAGCCAAGCGGGGGGCATTGGGGCCAACGTCCTGACTTTC. The chain is built from TRBV4-2 and TRBJ2-6; D perhaps matches TRBD2 (7 bases). V was trimmed by 1 base and J by 3 bases, leaving 10 bases between them. In germline, CDR1 is LGHNA, CDR2 YNFKEQ. CDR3 length: 16 amino acids.

This clonotype was seen many times. The CDR3 loop is CASSYNQVTEAFF. Here the CDR3 DNA reads TGTGCCAGCAGTTACAATCAGGTCACTGAAGCTTTCTTT. This sequence joins TRBV6-2 or TRBV6-3 and TRBJ1-1, with D uncertain. Germline lookup yields CDR1 MNHEY and CDR2 SVGEGT. The length of the CDR3 is 13 residues. V lost 2 bases and J 4 bases, leaving 8 bases between the germline ends.

This clonotype came up many times. J is TRBJ2-2 and V is TRBV20-1; the D gene is possibly TRBD1 (5 bases). Germline lookup yields CDR1 DFQATT and CDR2 SNEGSKA (reference sequence). The CDR3 covers 14 residues. Trimming shortened V by 2 bases and J by 4 bases, and 11 bases separated the two germline ends. The CDR3 spells CSARIRASTGELFF. The CDR3 DNA reads TGCAGTGCTAGAATCAGGGCGTCCACCGGGGAGCTGTTTTTT.

This clonotype was counted only a few times. The rearrangement links TRBV4-3 to TRBJ1-2; 9 bases are a match to TRBD1. This CDR3 has 15 residues. The J segment lost 8 bases and the V segment lost 2 bases, leaving 9 bases of the junction unmatched. CDR1 and CDR2 from the germline V gene are LGHNA and YSLEER. CDR3 sequence (DNA): TGCGCCAGCAGCCAACCGGGACAGGGTCTCTCGGGCTACACCTTC. Protein product: CASSQPGQGLSGYTF.

This clonotype was recorded at least ten times. This chain joins TRBV5-1 and TRBJ2-5, with no clear D. The CDR3 loop spans 12 amino acids. V was shortened by 4 bases and J by 2 bases, with 6 bases between the two germline ends. Germline CDR1 is SGHRS and CDR2 is YFSETQ. The CDR3 here is CASSDWQETQYF. CDR3 nucleotide sequence: TGCGCCAGCAGCGACTGGCAAGAGACCCAGTACTTC.

In this sample, this clonotype turned up many times. The V gene is TRBV12-3 or TRBV12-4, the J gene TRBJ2-1; D unclear. The germline V and J ends were trimmed by 3 bases and 6 bases, with 12 bases remaining between them. The length of the CDR3 is 14 residues. The CDR3 spells CASSFLLDSNEQFF. The CDR3 bases are TGTGCCAGCAGTTTTCTGCTAGACTCCAATGAGCAGTTCTTC.

There are many counts of this clonotype. V gene TRBV2 combines with J gene TRBJ1-5, with D unclear. V dropped 6 bases and J dropped 0 bases, with 9 bases sitting between them. The CDR3 is made up of 14 amino acids. Germline V gives CDR1 SNHLY, CDR2 FYNNEI. This CDR3 is CASRDGDSNQPQHF. CDR3 nucleotide sequence: TGTGCCAGCAGGGACGGCGATAGCAATCAGCCCCAGCATTTT. Filled out from reference TRBV2 and TRBJ1-5, the complete variable domain reads EPEVTQTPSHQVTQMGQEVILRCVPISNHLYFYWYRQILGQKVEFLVSFYNNEISEKSEIFDDQFSVERPDGSNFTLKIRSTKLEDSAMYFCASRDGDSNQPQHFGDGTRLSIL.

In its sample, this clonotype was seen a few times. The rearrangement joins TRBV20-1 to TRBJ1-5; maybe TRBD1 (5 bases). Trimming removed 3 bases at V and 2 bases at J, with 14 bases between. The CDR3 runs 15 residues. Per the germline V gene, CDR1 is DFQATT and CDR2 is SNEGSKA (reference sequence). In DNA form, the CDR3 reads TGCAGTGCTAGTCCCCTTCAGGGAGGCAATCAGCCCCAGCATTTT. It yields the protein CSASPLQGGNQPQHF.

Many counts were recorded for this clonotype. This chain uses TRBV7-2 with TRBJ2-3; TRBD2 matches 7 bases. V shed 1 base and J 3 bases; nucleotides not matched to a gene: 7. This CDR3 contains 16 residues. Germline V gene data show CDR1 as SGHTA and CDR2 as FQGNSA. The CDR3 DNA sequence: TGTGCCAGCAGCTTAGATTCCGCGGGAGCGACAGATACGCAGTATTTT. Translation: CASSLDSAGATDTQYF.

The chain links TRBV27 to TRBJ2-3; a possible D gene is TRBD2 (6 bases). Trimming took off 5 bases at V and 4 bases at J, with 13 bases between the two ends. CDR1 is MNHEY and CDR2 is SMNVEV in the germline V gene (reference sequence). The length of the CDR3 is 14 residues. The CDR3, as DNA: TGTGCCAGCAGTGCCGGGACTGGGGCAGATACGCAGTATTTT. Its translation is CASSAGTGADTQYF.

This clonotype came up many times. This chain links TRBV3-1 with TRBJ2-3; 7 bases align to TRBD1. Germline V gene data show CDR1 as LGHDT and CDR2 as YNNKEL (reference sequence). The length of the CDR3 is 13 residues. J was trimmed by 4 bases and V by 4 bases; bases with no gene match: 2. The CDR3 spells CASSRGGADTQYF. DNA for the CDR3: TGTGCCAGCAGCCGAGGGGGCGCAGATACGCAGTATTTT.

The sample holds many counts of this clonotype. The chain uses TRBV3-1 and TRBJ1-1; D call uncertain. The CDR3 is made up of 14 amino acids. Trimming cost V 0 bases and J 1 base, with 6 bases left between them. Germline V gene lookup returns CDR1 LGHDT and CDR2 YNNKEL (reference sequence). CDR3 in DNA: TGTGCCAGCAGCCAAGACCAGGAGAACACTGAAGCTTTCTTT. This gives the protein CASSQDQENTEAFF.

Ten or more counts support this clonotype. The V and J genes are TRBV20-1 and TRBJ2-3; D not certain. V lost 0 bases, J lost 0 bases, and 10 bases lay in between. CDR3 size: 15 residues. CDR1 is DFQATT and CDR2 is SNEGSKA in the germline V gene (reference sequence). In DNA, the CDR3 is TGCAGTGCTAGAGATCACGGCTCCAGCACAGATACGCAGTATTTT. It codes for CSARDHGSSTDTQYF.

This clonotype was detected a few times. V usage is TRBV7-9 and J usage is TRBJ1-2; D ambiguous. Germline lookup yields CDR1 SEHNR and CDR2 FQNEAQ (reference sequence). The CDR3 contains 14 residues. Trimming removed 1 base from V and 1 base from J, with 7 bases in between. The CDR3 reads CASSLELDNYGYTF. The DNA for the CDR3 is TGTGCCAGCAGCTTAGAACTGGATAACTATGGCTACACCTTC.

This clonotype has just a few counts. The chain joins TRBV9 to TRBJ2-7; 12 bases are shared with TRBD2. V lost 0 bases, J lost 8 bases, and 6 bases stayed unmatched. The CDR3 has 15 residues. Germline values: CDR1 SGDLS, CDR2 YYNGEE. The CDR3 DNA reads as TGTGCCAGCAGCGTAGATGGACTAGCGGGATTTCAGCAGTACTTC. It is translated as CASSVDGLAGFQQYF.